This T cell receptor beta chain is drawn from a study of blood T cell repertoires in COVID-19. At the level of the study: Sample material is recorded as cDNA or gDNA derived from T cells, B-cell-depleted T cells, or PBMCs.

V was trimmed by 2 bases and J by 4 bases, leaving 8 bases between them. The CDR3 runs to 13 residues. Per germline, CDR1 MNHEY and CDR2 SVGAGI. The protocol was immunoSEQ multiplex PCR, while the TCRdb copy is restricted to in-frame clones and leaves out a portion. This table has 200,000 to 250,000 clones, about 92% appearing once. This chain uses TRBV6-5 with TRBJ1-2; tentatively, D is TRBD1 (6 bases). Sequenced input: peripheral blood. This sequence originates from a man aged 25-45 years with acute or convalescent COVID-19. The CDR3 spells CASSYQGSYGYTF. For the CDR3, the DNA is TGTGCCAGCAGTTACCAGGGGTCCTATGGCTACACCTTC.